This T cell receptor beta chain was sequenced in a study of Ad26.COV2.S vaccination and SARS-CoV-2 variants. Study background: As a participant in COV1001, the donor was in the Ad26.COV2.S trial arm. Study-wide results and limits: Those who received the vaccine showed greater spike-specific TCR breadth than those given placebo.

This clone was seen only a few times. What it recognizes is unknown. CDR3 length equals 13 residues. CDR1 is SGHNT and CDR2 is YYREEE in the germline V gene (reference sequence). With 5 bases removed from V and 2 bases from J, the gap between germline ends came to 10 bases. The treatment was: 15 to 20 received Ad26.COV2.S at low or high dose, single or two shots; several received placebo; per-sample allocation not given. Material that was analyzed had been drawn on day 63 after the first vaccine or placebo injection. Measured with immunoSEQ multiplex PCR; TCRdb has only the in-frame clones, and not every one. The sample records around 420,000 clones, around 89% being singletons.

The chain couples TRBV5-4 to TRBJ1-1; D gene unclear. This sequence originates from a person aged 18-60 years who received the Ad26.COV2.S COVID-19 vaccine or a placebo. Sequenced here: peripheral blood, sampled in a trial of Ad26.COV2.S vaccine versus placebo. As DNA, the CDR3 is TGTGCCAGCAGGCCGGGAACAAACACTGAAGCTTTCTTT. Translated, it gives CASRPGTNTEAFF.